This T cell receptor beta chain was observed in a study of blood T cell repertoires in COVID-19. Whole-study context: Both acute and convalescent COVID-19 samples were obtained from the United States, Italy and Spain. Sample material is recorded as cDNA or gDNA derived from T cells, B-cell-depleted T cells, or PBMCs.

Enrolment of Seattle patients took place during active infection, and they were followed longitudinally. Per the study methods: From reference gene primer amplification, estimates of nucleated cell counts were derived. TCRdb's table, derived via immunoSEQ multiplex PCR, lists solely in-frame clones and lacks some. That table supplies the V and J calls and clone size; D and trimming were determined from the DNA. The sample records 200,000 to 300,000 clones, more than 75% being singletons. V lost 0 bases to trimming and J lost 0 bases, with 9 bases between them. Germline V gene lookup returns CDR1 ENHRY and CDR2 SYGVKD. This CDR3 contains 16 residues.

The origin of this receptor is a woman aged 55 to 70 with COVID-19, enrolled during active disease. The chain is built from TRBV10-3 and TRBJ2-1, with D tentatively TRBD2 (5 bases). Input material: peripheral blood. Here the CDR3 DNA reads TGTGCCATCAGTGAGTCTGGCGGAGGCTCCTACAATGAGCAGTTCTTC. It yields the protein CAISESGGGSYNEQFF.